This T cell receptor beta chain was identified during a study of cytomegalovirus exposure and HLA in healthy donors. In the study overall: Unique TCRs numbering roughly 85 million, obtained from HLA-typed donors, made up an early data release.

The study's findings and limits: In a later analysis, a genetic analysis reported fewer productive-TCR N-insertions in an Asian-associated ancestry cluster than the cohort average.

V lost 0 bases and J lost 7; bases outside the gene matches: 6. Germline V gene lookup returns CDR1 GTSNPN and CDR2 SVGIG (reference sequence). The CDR3 runs 13 residues. On this clone itself: Antigen specificity is unknown.

PCR amplification relied on 60 Vbeta primers (plus 13 Jbeta primers). Clones were sequenced by immunoSEQ multiplex PCR, and TCRdb holds only the in-frame ones, with some missing. The sample yields 130,000 to 150,000 clones, about 74% seen once. This TCR came from a man younger than 35 in good health and CMV-seropositive. The source material was PBMCs. The chain couples TRBV30 to TRBJ2-7, with 7 positions matching TRBD2. CDR3 residues: CAWSVREAAEQYF. Written as DNA, the CDR3 is TGTGCCTGGAGTGTCCGGGAGGCTGCGGAGCAGTACTTC. Full variable domain (remainder filled in from reference TRBV30 and TRBJ2-7): SQTIHQWPATLVQPVGSPLSLECTVEGTSNPNLYWYRQAAGRGLQLLFYSVGIGQISSEVPQNLSASRPQDRQFILSSKKLLLSDSGFYLCAWSVREAAEQYFGPGTRLTVT.